This TCR beta chain was observed in a study of blood T cell repertoires in COVID-19. Whole-study context: Whether acute or convalescent, the COVID-19 samples came from the United States, Italy and Spain. Sources were T cells, B-cell-depleted T cells, or PBMCs; the material itself was cDNA or gDNA.

J gave up 5 bases and V 4 bases, and 7 bases lay outside the gene matches. Germline V gene lookup returns CDR1 SGHNT and CDR2 YYREEE (reference sequence). The CDR3 extends over 14 amino acids. As processed by the authors: Amplified reference gene primers provided the basis for estimating nucleated cell counts. Method: immunoSEQ multiplex PCR; TCRdb's copy keeps in-frame clones and lacks some. The D gene and trimming were derived from the DNA, and the V and J assignments and clone size from that table. The sample lists 150,000 to 200,000 clones, roughly nine tenths occurring once. The material sequenced was peripheral blood. The TCR originated in a man between 18 and 35 years old who had recovered from COVID-19. This sequence joins TRBV5-4 and TRBJ1-2, with 8 nucleotides matching TRBD1. The chain's CDR3 is CASSPLGQGYGYTF. The CDR3 bases are TGTGCCAGCAGCCCCCTCGGACAGGGTTATGGCTACACCTTC.